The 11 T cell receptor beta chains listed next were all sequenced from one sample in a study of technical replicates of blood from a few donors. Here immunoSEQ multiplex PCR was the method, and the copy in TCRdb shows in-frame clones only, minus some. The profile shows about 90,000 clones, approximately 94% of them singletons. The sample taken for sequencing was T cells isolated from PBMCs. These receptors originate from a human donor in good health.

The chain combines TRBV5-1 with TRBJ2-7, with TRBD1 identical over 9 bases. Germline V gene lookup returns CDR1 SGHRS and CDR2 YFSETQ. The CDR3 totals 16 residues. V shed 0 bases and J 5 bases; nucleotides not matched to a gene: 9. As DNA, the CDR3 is TGCGCCAGCAGCTTGGCCCAAGGACAGGGGCTGAACGAGCAGTACTTC. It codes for CASSLAQGQGLNEQYF.

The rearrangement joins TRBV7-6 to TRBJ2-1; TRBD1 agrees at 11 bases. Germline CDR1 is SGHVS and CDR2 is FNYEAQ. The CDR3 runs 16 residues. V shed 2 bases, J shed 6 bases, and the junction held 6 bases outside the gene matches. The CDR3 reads CASSLYHGTGGNEQFF. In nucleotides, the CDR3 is TGTGCCAGCAGCTTATACCATGGGACAGGGGGCAATGAGCAGTTCTTC.

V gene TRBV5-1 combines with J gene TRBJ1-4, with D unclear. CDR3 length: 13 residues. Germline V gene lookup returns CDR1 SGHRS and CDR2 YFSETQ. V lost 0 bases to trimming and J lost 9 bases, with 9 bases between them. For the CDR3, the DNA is TGCGCCAGCAGCTTGGTTACATACCAAAAACTGTTTTTT. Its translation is CASSLVTYQKLFF.

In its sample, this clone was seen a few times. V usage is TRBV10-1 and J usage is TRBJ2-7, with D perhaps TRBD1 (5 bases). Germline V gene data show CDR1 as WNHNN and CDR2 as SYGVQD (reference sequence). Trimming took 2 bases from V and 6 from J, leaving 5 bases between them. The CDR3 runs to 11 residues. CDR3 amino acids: CASSERGEQYF. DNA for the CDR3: TGCGCCAGCAGTGAGAGGGGCGAGCAGTACTTC.

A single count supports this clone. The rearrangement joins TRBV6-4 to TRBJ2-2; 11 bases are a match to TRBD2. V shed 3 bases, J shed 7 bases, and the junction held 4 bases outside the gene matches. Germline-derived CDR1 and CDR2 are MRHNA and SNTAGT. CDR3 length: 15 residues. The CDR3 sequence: CASSDSGLAGGELFF. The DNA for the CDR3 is TGTGCCAGCAGTGATAGCGGACTAGCGGGCGGGGAGCTGTTTTTT.

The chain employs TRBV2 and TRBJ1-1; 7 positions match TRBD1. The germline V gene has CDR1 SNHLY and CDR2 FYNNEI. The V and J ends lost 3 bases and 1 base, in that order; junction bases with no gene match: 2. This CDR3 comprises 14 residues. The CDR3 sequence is CASSDPGGNTEAFF. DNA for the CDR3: TGTGCCAGCAGTGACCCAGGGGGGAACACTGAAGCTTTCTTT.

The CDR3 sequence: CASSYTGSGEQYF. DNA for the CDR3: TGTGCCAGCAGTTACACGGGGTCCGGAGAGCAGTACTTC. The chain employs TRBV6-5 and TRBJ2-7; tentatively, D is TRBD2 (5 bases). The V and J ends lost 2 bases and 7 bases respectively, with 12 bases between them. The germline gives CDR1 MNHEY, CDR2 SVGAGI. This CDR3 spans 13 amino acids.

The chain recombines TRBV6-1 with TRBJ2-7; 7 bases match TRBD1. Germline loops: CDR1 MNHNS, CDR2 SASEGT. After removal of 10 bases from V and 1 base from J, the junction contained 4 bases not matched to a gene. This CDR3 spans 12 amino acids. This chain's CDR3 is CATETGSYEQYF. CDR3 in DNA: TGTGCCACAGAGACAGGGTCCTACGAGCAGTACTTC.

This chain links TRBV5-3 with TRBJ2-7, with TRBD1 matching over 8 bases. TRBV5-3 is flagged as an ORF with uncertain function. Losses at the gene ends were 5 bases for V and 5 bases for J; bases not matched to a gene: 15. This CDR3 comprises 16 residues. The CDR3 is CARRKYTMQGAHEQYF. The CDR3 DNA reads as TGTGCCAGAAGAAAGTATACGATGCAGGGGGCCCACGAGCAGTACTTC.

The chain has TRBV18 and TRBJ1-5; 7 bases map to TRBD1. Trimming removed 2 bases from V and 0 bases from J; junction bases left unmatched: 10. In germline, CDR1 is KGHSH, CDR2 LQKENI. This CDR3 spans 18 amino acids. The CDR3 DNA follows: TGTGCCAGCTCACCATTCCTCCCGGGACAGCATAGCAATCAGCCCCAGCATTTT. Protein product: CASSPFLPGQHSNQPQHF.

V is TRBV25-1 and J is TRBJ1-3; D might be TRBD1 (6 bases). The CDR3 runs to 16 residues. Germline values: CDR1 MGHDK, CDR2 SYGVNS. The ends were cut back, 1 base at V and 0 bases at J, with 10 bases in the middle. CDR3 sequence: CASSEFRTASGNTIYF. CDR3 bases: TGTGCCAGCAGTGAATTTAGGACAGCCTCTGGAAACACCATATATTTT.